This T cell receptor beta chain is drawn from a study of CD8 T cells in Susac syndrome. The RNA input was 0.5 to 1 ug, and it was reverse transcribed with random hexamers. The amplification used immunoSEQ multiplex PCR on TCR beta CDR3; it spanned 54 Vbeta and 13 Jbeta. TCRdb passed the immunoSEQ multiplex PCR reads through MiXCR, listing each CDR3 protein once. The table includes fewer than 150,000 distinct CDR3 sequences, roughly 95% detected once. The CDR3 has 15 amino acids. Between the trimmed V and J ends, which lost 2 bases and 1 base, there was a span of 11 bases. The germline CDR1 and CDR2 sequences are KGHSH and LQKENI. TEMRA cells underwent FACS enrichment and CD8+ and CD4+ T cells underwent negative isolation.

The chain carries TRBV18 and TRBJ2-5, with TRBD2 as a possible D gene (6 bases). Source material: CD4+ T cells from PBMCs. This clonotype was sampled from a human donor in good health. The CDR3 sequence is CASSPMIAAQETQYF. In nucleotides, the CDR3 is TGTGCCAGCTCACCAATGATAGCGGCCCAAGAGACCCAGTACTTC. Full variable domain (outside the CDR3, taken from reference TRBV18 and TRBJ2-5): NAGVMQNPRHLVRRRGQEARLRCSPMKGHSHVYWYRQLPEEGLKFMVYLQKENIIDESGMPKERFSAEFPKEGPSILRIQQVVRGDSAAYFCASSPMIAAQETQYFGPGTRLLVL.